The clone carrying this T cell receptor (beta chain) was observed many times. The antigen is unknown. The sample is drawn from a study of human T cells and chemical hapten exposure. Background on the study: There were weekly diphenylcyclopropenone doses to the scalp for patients throughout the roughly 25-week study. Points from the study as a whole: Against controls, expanded TCRs gave rise to significantly more large CDR3 similarity clusters.

The CDR3 loop spans 14 amino acids. Germline CDR1 MNHEY, CDR2 SMNVEV (reference sequence). V lost 6 bases, J lost 6 bases, and 9 bases stayed unmatched. Time point here: patch test 1, 2 weeks after DPC sensitization. Treatment noted: therapeutic diphenylcyclopropenone sensitization with weekly scalp DPC. Samples of blood were obtained prior to the application of each patch test. The total RNA was obtained from whole blood that was not fractionated. TCRdb itself ran the RACE reads through MiXCR, one entry per CDR3 protein. The sample yields around 99,000 distinct CDR3 sequences, around 11% seen once. Sequenced material: whole blood, taken in connection with sensitization to the hapten diphenylcyclopropenone (DPC). The sequence came from a woman aged 40-49 years with alopecia areata. Some clones in this sample may be carry-over from other donors' samples. The chain links TRBV27 to TRBJ2-7, with 9 bases that match TRBD2. The CDR3 spells CASRVLAGSSEQYF. The CDR3 DNA reads TGTGCCAGCAGAGTCCTAGCGGGAAGTAGCGAGCAGTACTTC.